This TCR beta chain came from a study of blood T cell repertoires in COVID-19. Each recovered donor of Cohort 3 presented with two negative PCRs, clearance, or symptom resolution. In the source study's methods: Cell counts per sample came from amplifying reference gene primers. TCRdb's table, derived via immunoSEQ multiplex PCR, lists solely in-frame clones and lacks some. V and J calls and clone size follow that table, whereas D and trimming were derived from the DNA. The sample consists of a few hundred thousand clones, 85% to 90% of them appearing once. For this clone: Other DNA sequences in the same sample also yield this CDR3.

Germline V gene data show CDR1 as SNHLY and CDR2 as FYNNEI. The CDR3 sequence is 14 residues long. The ends lost 6 bases at V and 4 bases at J; junction bases unmatched: 6. Sequencing input: PBMCs or T cells enriched from blood (not recorded which). V and J are TRBV2 and TRBJ1-5; 7 nucleotides agree with TRBD1. The sequence derives from a man aged 35-49 years who had recovered from COVID-19. The CDR3 is CASSTDRSNQPQHF. In nucleotides, the CDR3 is TGTGCCAGCAGCACGGACAGGAGTAATCAGCCCCAGCATTTT.